Sequencing of this T cell receptor beta chain was carried out in a study of blood T cells in healthy people across ages. J gave up 2 bases and V 2 bases, and 3 bases lay outside the gene matches. Germline V gives CDR1 GTSNPN, CDR2 SVGIG (reference sequence). CDR3 size: 14 residues. Alongside a J-beta primer mix, a sample-barcoded 5' primer served in a second PCR lasting about 7 to 12 cycles. MiXCR, applied by TCRdb to the 5' RACE reads, yields one record per CDR3 protein. The data hold some 1.4 million distinct CDR3 sequences, with approximately 40% observed a single time. Peripheral blood from each donor was collected in a volume of approximately 9.2 milliliters.

The receptor was derived from a woman aged 18-29 years in good health. The specimen sequenced was blood. This chain connects TRBV30 to TRBJ1-2, with 9 bases lining up with TRBD1. CDR3 DNA: TGTGCCTGGAGTAACAGGGGGCCCAACTATGGCTACACCTTC. Amino acids: CAWSNRGPNYGYTF.